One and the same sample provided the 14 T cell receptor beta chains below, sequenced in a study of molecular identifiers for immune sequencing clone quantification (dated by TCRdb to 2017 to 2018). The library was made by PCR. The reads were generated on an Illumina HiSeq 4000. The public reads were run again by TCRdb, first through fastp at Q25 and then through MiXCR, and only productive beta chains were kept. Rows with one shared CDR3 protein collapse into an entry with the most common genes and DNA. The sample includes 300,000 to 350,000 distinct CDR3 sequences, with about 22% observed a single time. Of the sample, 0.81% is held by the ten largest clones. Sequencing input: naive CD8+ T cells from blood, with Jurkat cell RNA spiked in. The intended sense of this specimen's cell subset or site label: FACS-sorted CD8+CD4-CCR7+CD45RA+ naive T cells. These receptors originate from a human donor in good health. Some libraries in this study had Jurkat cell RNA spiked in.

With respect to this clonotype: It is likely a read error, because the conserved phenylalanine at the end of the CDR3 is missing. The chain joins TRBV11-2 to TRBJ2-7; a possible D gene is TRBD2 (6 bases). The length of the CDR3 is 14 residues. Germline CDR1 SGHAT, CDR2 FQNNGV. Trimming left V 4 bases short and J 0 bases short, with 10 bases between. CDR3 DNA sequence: TGTGCCAGCAGCTCCGCGGGAAACTCCTACGAGCAGTACTCC. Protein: CASSSAGNSYEQYS.

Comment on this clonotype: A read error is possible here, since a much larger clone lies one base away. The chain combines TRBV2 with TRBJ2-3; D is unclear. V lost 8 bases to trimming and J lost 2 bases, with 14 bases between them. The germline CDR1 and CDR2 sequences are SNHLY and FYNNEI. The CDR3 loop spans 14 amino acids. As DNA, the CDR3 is TGTGCCAGCGGTCGGATAGGCCTCACAGATACGCAGTATTTT. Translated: CASGRIGLTDTQYF. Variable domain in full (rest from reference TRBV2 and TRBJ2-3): EPEVTQTPSHQVTQMGQEVILRCVPISNHLYFYWYRQILGQKVEFLVSFYNNEISEKSEIFDDQFSVERPDGSNFTLKIRSTKLEDSAMYFCASGRIGLTDTQYFGPGTRLTVL.

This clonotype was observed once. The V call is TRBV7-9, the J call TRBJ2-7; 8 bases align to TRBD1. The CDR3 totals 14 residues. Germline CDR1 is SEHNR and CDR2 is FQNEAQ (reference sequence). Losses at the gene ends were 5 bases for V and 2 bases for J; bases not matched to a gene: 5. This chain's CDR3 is CASSILQGAYEQYF. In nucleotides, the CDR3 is TGTGCCAGCAGCATCCTACAGGGGGCCTACGAGCAGTACTTC.

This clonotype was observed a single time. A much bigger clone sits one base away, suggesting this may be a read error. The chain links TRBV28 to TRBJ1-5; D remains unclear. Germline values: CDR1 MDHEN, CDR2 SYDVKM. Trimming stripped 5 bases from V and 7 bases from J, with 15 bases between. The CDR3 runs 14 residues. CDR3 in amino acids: CASSINRRAQPQHF. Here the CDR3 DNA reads TGTGCCAGCAGTATCAACAGACGAGCCCAGCCCCAGCATTTT.

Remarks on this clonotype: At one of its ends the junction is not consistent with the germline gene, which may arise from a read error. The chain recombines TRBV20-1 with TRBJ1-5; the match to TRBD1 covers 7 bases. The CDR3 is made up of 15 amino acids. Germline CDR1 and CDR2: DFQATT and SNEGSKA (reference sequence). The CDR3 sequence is CSAGDGQGDNQPQHF. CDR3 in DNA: TGCAGTGCTGGAGATGGGCAGGGGGACAATCAGCCCCAGCATTTT.

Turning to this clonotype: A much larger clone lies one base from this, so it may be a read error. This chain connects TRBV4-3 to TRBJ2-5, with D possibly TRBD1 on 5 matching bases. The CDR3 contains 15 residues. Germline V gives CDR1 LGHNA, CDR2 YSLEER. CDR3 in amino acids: CASGQDLGRVETQYF. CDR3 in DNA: TGCGCCAGCGGCCAAGATCTGGGCAGGGTTGAGACCCAGTACTTC.

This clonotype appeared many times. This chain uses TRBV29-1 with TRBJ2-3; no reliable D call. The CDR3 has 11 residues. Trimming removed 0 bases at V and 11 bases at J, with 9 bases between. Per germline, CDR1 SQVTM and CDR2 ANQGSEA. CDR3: CSVEEGKGQYF. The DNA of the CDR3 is TGCAGCGTTGAAGAGGGTAAGGGGCAGTATTTT.

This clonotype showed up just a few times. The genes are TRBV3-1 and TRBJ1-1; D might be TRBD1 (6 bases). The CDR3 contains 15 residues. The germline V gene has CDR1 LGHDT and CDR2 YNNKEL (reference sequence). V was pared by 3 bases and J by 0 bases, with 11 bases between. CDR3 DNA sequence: TGTGCCAGCAGCCATTTTGGGGGCTTGAACACTGAAGCTTTCTTT. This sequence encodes CASSHFGGLNTEAFF. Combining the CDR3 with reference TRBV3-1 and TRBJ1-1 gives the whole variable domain DTAVSQTPKYLVTQMGNDKSIKCEQNLGHDTMYWYKQDSKKFLKIMFSYNNKELIINETVPNRFSPKSPDKAHLNLHINSLELGDSAVYFCASSHFGGLNTEAFFGQGTRLTVV.

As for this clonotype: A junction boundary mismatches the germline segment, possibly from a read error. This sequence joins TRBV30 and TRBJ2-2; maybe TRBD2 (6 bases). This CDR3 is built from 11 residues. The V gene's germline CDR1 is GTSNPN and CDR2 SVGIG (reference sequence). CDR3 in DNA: TGTGCCTGGAGTCGGAACGGGGGGCTGTTTTTT. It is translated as CAWSRNGGLFF. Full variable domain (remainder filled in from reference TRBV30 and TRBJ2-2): SQTIHQWPATLVQPVGSPLSLECTVEGTSNPNLYWYRQAAGRGLQLLFYSVGIGQISSEVPQNLSASRPQDRQFILSSKKLLLSDSGFYLCAWSRNGGLFFGEGSRLTVL.

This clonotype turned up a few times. In DNA form, the CDR3 reads TGTGCCAGCAGTTATGGGGGCTGGCTGGACGAGCAGTACTTC. Translated: CASSYGGWLDEQYF. The chain has TRBV12-3 or TRBV12-4 and TRBJ2-7; D perhaps matches TRBD1 (6 bases). This CDR3 is 14 amino acids long. The V and J ends lost 4 bases and 5 bases respectively, with 15 bases between them.

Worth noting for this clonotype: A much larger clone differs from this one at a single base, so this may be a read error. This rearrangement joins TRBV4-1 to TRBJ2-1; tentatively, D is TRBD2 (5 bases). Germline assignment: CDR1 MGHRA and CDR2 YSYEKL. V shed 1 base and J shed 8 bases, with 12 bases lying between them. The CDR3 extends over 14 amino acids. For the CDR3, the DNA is TGCGCCAGCAGCCAAGGTCTGAGGGTCGATGAGCAGTTCTTC. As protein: CASSQGLRVDEQFF.

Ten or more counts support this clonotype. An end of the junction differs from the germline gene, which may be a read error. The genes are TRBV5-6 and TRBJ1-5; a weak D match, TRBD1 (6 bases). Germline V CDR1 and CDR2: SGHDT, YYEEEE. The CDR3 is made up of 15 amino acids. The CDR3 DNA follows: TGTGCCAGCAGCTTCGGACAGCCTAGCGATCAGCCCCAGCATTTT. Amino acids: CASSFGQPSDQPQHF.

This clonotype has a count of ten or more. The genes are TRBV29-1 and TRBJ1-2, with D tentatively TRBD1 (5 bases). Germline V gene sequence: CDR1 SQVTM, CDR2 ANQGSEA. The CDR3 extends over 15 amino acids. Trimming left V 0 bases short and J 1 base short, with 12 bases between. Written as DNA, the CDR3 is TGCAGCGTTGAAGATTTTAGGGACCGTAACTATGGCTACACCTTC. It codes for CSVEDFRDRNYGYTF. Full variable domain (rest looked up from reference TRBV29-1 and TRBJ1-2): SAVISQKPSRDICQRGTSLTIQCQVDSQVTMMFWYRQQPGQSLTLIATANQGSEATYESGFVIDKFPISRPNLTFSTLTVSNMSPEDSSIYLCSVEDFRDRNYGYTFGSGTRLTVV.

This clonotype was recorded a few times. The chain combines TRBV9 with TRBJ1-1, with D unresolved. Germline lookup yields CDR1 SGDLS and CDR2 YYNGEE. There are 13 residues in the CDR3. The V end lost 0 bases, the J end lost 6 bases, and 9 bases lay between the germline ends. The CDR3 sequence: CASSVGHNAEAFF. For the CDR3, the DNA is TGTGCCAGCAGCGTAGGACATAATGCTGAAGCTTTCTTT.